One and the same sample provided the 22 T cell receptor beta chains below, sequenced in a study of graft-versus-host responses after intestinal transplantation. Which antigens these TCRs recognize remains unknown. Repertoires were generated with immunoSEQ multiplex PCR, while TCRdb's copy carries only in-frame clones and drops some. There are around 40,000 clones in the sample; approximately 94% occur only once, and roughly 0.22% lies in the top ten. The specimen was unstimulated CD4+ T cells sorted from spleen or lymph node cells, collected before transplant. These receptors came from a human donor who was the organ donor for an intestinal transplant.

CDR3 sequence: CASRLAGRHEQFF. CDR3 sequence (DNA): TGCGCCAGCAGACTAGCGGGGCGCCATGAGCAGTTCTTC. The rearrangement joins TRBV5-1 to TRBJ2-1; 10 bases align to TRBD2. CDR1 is SGHRS, CDR2 YFSETQ, per germline. This CDR3 is built from 13 residues. The V and J ends lost 5 bases and 8 bases, in that order; junction bases with no gene match: 4.

J is TRBJ2-4 and V is TRBV27, with 9 bases matching TRBD1. From germline, CDR1 is MNHEY and CDR2 SMNVEV (reference sequence). J gave up 1 base and V 6 bases, and 4 bases lay outside the gene matches. CDR3 length equals 15 residues. As DNA, the CDR3 is TGTGCCAGCAGCTTTGACAGGGGGGCCAAAAACATTCAGTACTTC. Translating it yields CASSFDRGAKNIQYF.

The chain carries TRBV7-2 and TRBJ1-2, with 7 bases identical to TRBD1. The trim removed 5 bases at V and 7 bases at J, leaving 10 bases unmatched. This CDR3 comprises 14 residues. Germline V gene data show CDR1 as SGHTA and CDR2 as FQGNSA. This chain's CDR3 is CASSRNRDSSGYTF. As DNA, the CDR3 is TGTGCCAGCAGCAGAAACCGGGACAGTAGTGGCTACACCTTC.

The chain is built from TRBV4-1 and TRBJ2-5; 8 bases fit TRBD1. Germline lookup yields CDR1 MGHRA and CDR2 YSYEKL. V trimming: 3 bases; J trimming: 3 bases; junction bases outside the gene matches: 3. The CDR3 totals 14 residues. CDR3: CASSHRQGKETQYF. CDR3 nucleotides: TGCGCCAGCAGCCACAGACAGGGGAAAGAGACCCAGTACTTC.

The chain employs TRBV11-2 and TRBJ2-7, with D perhaps TRBD2 (5 bases). Germline V gene sequence: CDR1 SGHAT, CDR2 FQNNGV. V gave up 7 bases and J gave up 5 bases, with 24 bases separating them. The CDR3 is 16 residues long. For the CDR3, the DNA is TGTGCCAGCACCACGGTTCGGGGAGAATCGGCGGACGAGCAGTACTTC. This sequence encodes CASTTVRGESADEQYF. The full variable domain, its missing parts supplied by reference TRBV11-2 and TRBJ2-7, is EAGVAQSPRYKIIEKRQSVAFWCNPISGHATLYWYQQILGQGPKLLIQFQNNGVVDDSQLPKDRFSAERLKGVDSTLKIQPAKLEDSAVYLCASTTVRGESADEQYFGPGTRLTVT.

The chain links TRBV6-6 to TRBJ1-1; D not resolved. CDR3 length: 14 amino acids. Germline V gives CDR1 MNHNY, CDR2 SVGAGI (reference sequence). V was pared by 2 bases and J by 0 bases, with 7 bases between. In DNA form, the CDR3 reads TGTGCCAGCAGTTACAGAGGCATGAACACTGAAGCTTTCTTT. This translates into CASSYRGMNTEAFF.

The chain links TRBV19 to TRBJ1-2, with D unresolved. Germline V gene data show CDR1 as LNHDA and CDR2 as SQIVND (reference sequence). The V end lost 0 bases, the J end lost 6 bases, and 8 bases lay between the germline ends. The CDR3 spans 13 residues. The CDR3 sequence: CASSIDRGNGYTF. CDR3 DNA sequence: TGTGCCAGTAGTATAGATCGTGGGAATGGCTACACCTTC.

This sequence joins TRBV30 and TRBJ1-1, with D maybe TRBD1 (5 bases). Germline V lookup: CDR1 GTSNPN, CDR2 SVGIG (reference sequence). The CDR3 consists of 13 residues. The V end lost 5 bases, the J end lost 4 bases, and 14 bases lay between the germline ends. Here the CDR3 DNA reads TGTGCCTGGGCACCCGGGAGGGGCACTGAAGCTTTCTTT. This sequence encodes CAWAPGRGTEAFF.

The chain links TRBV7-2 to TRBJ1-3; D not resolved. Germline V gene sequence: CDR1 SGHTA, CDR2 FQGNSA. The V end lost 5 bases, the J end lost 0 bases, and 14 bases lay between the germline ends. The CDR3 is made up of 16 amino acids. DNA for the CDR3: TGTGCCAGCAGCCCGAAATTTATCCTCTCTGGAAACACCATATATTTT. The encoded protein is CASSPKFILSGNTIYF.

The gene calls are TRBV5-6 and TRBJ1-1, with D hard to call. V dropped 0 bases and J dropped 5 bases, with 5 bases sitting between them. This CDR3 contains 12 residues. Germline CDR1 reads SGHDT; CDR2 reads YYEEEE. As DNA, the CDR3 is TGTGCCAGCAGCTTGGGACGGACTGAAGCTTTCTTT. Protein sequence: CASSLGRTEAFF.

V usage is TRBV7-8 and J usage is TRBJ2-3; D is unresolved. The CDR3 runs to 16 residues. Trimming took off 3 bases at V and 2 bases at J, with 15 bases between the two ends. Germline CDR1 reads SGHVS; CDR2 reads FQNEAQ. The CDR3 DNA follows: TGTGCCAGCAGCTTTGGCGGTGGCAGCCCCACAGATACGCAGTATTTT. Its translation is CASSFGGGSPTDTQYF.

The chain joins TRBV6-5 to TRBJ1-2, with D uncertain. V dropped 6 bases and J dropped 5 bases, with 13 bases sitting between them. The CDR3 has 13 amino acids. In germline, CDR1 is MNHEY, CDR2 SVGAGI. CDR3 in amino acids: CASSPVEPYGYTF. The CDR3 nucleotides read TGTGCCAGCAGCCCCGTCGAGCCTTATGGCTACACCTTC.

This clone appeared once. The chain joins TRBV7-2 to TRBJ2-5; TRBD1 matches at 8 bases. V lost 3 bases and J lost 2; bases outside the gene matches: 11. This CDR3 spans 17 amino acids. CDR1 and CDR2 (germline): SGHTA, FQGNSA. The chain's CDR3 is CASSFTRQGMYQETQYF. CDR3 coding DNA: TGTGCCAGCAGCTTTACAAGACAGGGGATGTATCAAGAGACCCAGTACTTC.

This clone has just one count. The chain employs TRBV30 and TRBJ2-7; the match to TRBD1 covers 11 bases. CDR3 size: 12 residues. Germline values: CDR1 GTSNPN, CDR2 SVGIG (reference sequence). The trim removed 7 bases at V and 6 bases at J, leaving 5 bases unmatched. In DNA form, the CDR3 reads TGTGCCTCCTCCGGGACAGGGGGCGAGCAGTACTTC. This encodes CASSGTGGEQYF.

This clone was seen once. The rearrangement joins TRBV10-2 to TRBJ2-1; 11 nucleotides agree with TRBD2. Germline V CDR1 and CDR2: WSHSY, SAAADI. After removal of 10 bases from V and 4 bases from J, the junction contained 6 bases not matched to a gene. This CDR3 is built from 14 residues. CDR3: CATLSGGAYNEQFF. CDR3 bases: TGCGCCACCCTTAGCGGGGGGGCGTACAATGAGCAGTTCTTC.

The gene calls are TRBV28 and TRBJ2-7; no clear D gene. The CDR3 is 15 residues long. Trimming removed 5 bases from V and 4 bases from J, with 18 bases in between. CDR1 is MDHEN and CDR2 is SYDVKM in the germline V gene. The DNA for the CDR3 is TGTGCCAGCAGTCCCCTAGGGCCTCTAGGTTACGAGCAGTACTTC. It specifies CASSPLGPLGYEQYF. The entire variable domain, with the rest obtained from reference TRBV28 and TRBJ2-7, is as follows: DVKVTQSSRYLVKRTGEKVFLECVQDMDHENMFWYRQDPGLGLRLIYFSYDVKMKEKGDIPEGYSVSREKKERFSLILESASTNQTSMYLCASSPLGPLGYEQYFGPGTRLTVT.

DNA of the CDR3: TGTGCCAGCAGCCCAAGACAGGGGACAACCCAGTACTTC. This codes for CASSPRQGTTQYF. The gene calls are TRBV13 and TRBJ2-5; 8 positions agree with TRBD1. With 5 bases clipped from V and 8 bases from J, the junction kept 7 bases outside the gene matches. The length of the CDR3 is 13 residues. Germline V gene lookup returns CDR1 PRHDT and CDR2 FYEKMQ (reference sequence).

The chain uses TRBV7-2 and TRBJ2-7; 8 nucleotides match TRBD1. V dropped 4 bases and J dropped 3; count of bases not matched to a gene: 2. The germline gives CDR1 SGHTA, CDR2 FQGNSA. The CDR3 is 13 amino acids. CDR3 loop: CASSSTGGYEQYF. As DNA, the CDR3 is TGTGCCAGCAGCTCCACAGGGGGCTACGAGCAGTACTTC.

The genes are TRBV29-1 and TRBJ2-7; 10 bases fit TRBD1. The CDR3 runs 12 residues. Germline CDR1 is SQVTM and CDR2 is ANQGSEA. V gave up 6 bases and J gave up 2 bases; unmatched junction bases: 1. The DNA of the CDR3 is TGCAGCGTCGGACAGGGGGCCTACGAGCAGTACTTC. Amino acids: CSVGQGAYEQYF.

The chain recombines TRBV5-8 with TRBJ2-1; perhaps TRBD2 as D (7 bases). The CDR3 sequence is 14 residues long. V dropped 2 bases and J dropped 8 bases, with 14 bases sitting between them. Per germline, CDR1 SGHTS and CDR2 YDEGEE. CDR3: CASSFRGAGDEQFF. CDR3 coding DNA: TGTGCCAGCAGCTTTCGGGGGGCTGGAGATGAGCAGTTCTTC.

The V and J genes are TRBV28 and TRBJ1-1; perhaps TRBD1 as D (6 bases). V was cut by 10 bases and J by 0 bases, with 15 bases left in between. CDR3 length: 14 residues. CDR1 and CDR2 from the germline V gene are MDHEN and SYDVKM. CDR3 nucleotides: TGTGCCACCAACGTCAGGGGCATGAACACTGAAGCTTTCTTT. This sequence encodes CATNVRGMNTEAFF.

This clone was counted between two and nine times. CDR3 region: CASSPPDTYGYTF. The CDR3 nucleotides read TGTGCCAGCTCACCACCGGACACCTATGGCTACACCTTC. The chain joins TRBV18 to TRBJ1-2, with D possibly being TRBD1 (5 bases). Germline CDR1 KGHSH, CDR2 LQKENI. The V and J ends lost 0 bases and 4 bases respectively, with 6 bases between them. The CDR3 length is 13 residues.